This T cell receptor beta chain was sequenced in a study of blood T cell repertoires in COVID-19. In the study overall: The study drew acute and convalescent COVID-19 samples from the United States, Italy and Spain. T cells, B-cell-depleted T cells, or PBMCs supplied cDNA or gDNA.

This clone was recorded a few times. Data came from immunoSEQ multiplex PCR; TCRdb stores just in-frame clones and leaves some out. The sample gives 210,000 or so clones, more than 75% of which show up once; 3.5% to 4.5% is in the top ten. Recruits, aged roughly 18 to 100 years, lived in 24 US areas. The germline gives CDR1 MNHEY, CDR2 SVGAGI. The CDR3 has 15 amino acids. V lost 3 bases and J 6 bases, leaving 14 bases between the germline ends. Sequences were obtained from PBMCs or T cells enriched from blood (not recorded which). The chain is built from TRBV6-5 and TRBJ2-2, with D possibly matching TRBD2 (6 bases). This clonotype was sampled from a man aged 25-45 years with acute COVID-19. The CDR3 region has the DNA TGTGCCAGCAGTTATAATACGGGGGACGCCGGGGAGCTGTTTTTT. Its translation is CASSYNTGDAGELFF.